Below, one T cell receptor beta chain is given with its context. What it binds is unknown. Sorted-subset replicate PCRs used 200 ng of genomic DNA. This amount corresponded to 30,000 to 35,000 T cell genomes. Some clones are missing from TCRdb's copy, which holds only in-frame ones; the method was immunoSEQ multiplex PCR. The sample yields about 1 million clones, about 80% seen once. This sample was included in a study of shared clonotypes between healthy human individuals. Whole-study results and caveats: Exclusively blood specimens were collected; tissue repertoires likely differ.

V was trimmed by 3 bases and J by 9 bases, leaving 18 bases between them. Germline assignment: CDR1 MDHEN and CDR2 SYDVKM. The CDR3 has 15 amino acids. Both subsets, CD45RA+ naive and CD45RA-negative memory, were split from the CD4+ cells. The sequenced sample was memory CD4+ T cells sorted from blood. The subset denotes: CD45RA-negative fraction. V is TRBV28 and J is TRBJ2-4, with D perhaps matching TRBD1 (6 bases). The TCR was taken from a man aged 18 to 35 in good health. Here the CDR3 reads CASSFSKGESSIQYF. The CDR3 DNA follows: TGTGCCAGCAGTTTTTCCAAGGGGGAAAGTAGCATTCAGTACTTC.